This record covers a single TCR beta chain. Its antigen is not identified. Reverse transcription of 0.5 to 1 ug RNA was performed with random hexamers. TCRdb re-analysed the immunoSEQ multiplex PCR reads in MiXCR, keeping a single row per CDR3 protein. This sample has approximately 190,000 distinct CDR3 sequences, with approximately 94% found just once. These data belong to a study of CD8 T cells in Susac syndrome. Study-wide context: Patients with Susac syndrome had blood drawn and were at that point therapy-naive, on corticosteroids, or on intravenous immunoglobulin alone. Regarding the study as a whole: CD4+ T cell repertoires in Susac syndrome exhibited no evidence of clonal expansion.

Trimming stripped 4 bases from V and 4 bases from J, with 8 bases between. Germline V gene data show CDR1 as LGHDT and CDR2 as YNNKEL (reference sequence). The CDR3 is 13 residues long. The chain combines TRBV3-1 with TRBJ1-3; D is uncertain. The clonotype was recovered from a human donor with Susac syndrome. The sample consisted of CD4+ T cells from PBMCs. CDR3 loop: CASSPALGNTIYF. In nucleotides, the CDR3 is TGTGCCAGCAGCCCCGCGCTCGGAAACACCATATATTTT. Drawing the rest from reference TRBV3-1 and TRBJ1-3, the complete variable domain is DTAVSQTPKYLVTQMGNDKSIKCEQNLGHDTMYWYKQDSKKFLKIMFSYNNKELIINETVPNRFSPKSPDKAHLNLHINSLELGDSAVYFCASSPALGNTIYFGEGSWLTVV.